The source of this TCR beta chain is a study of blood T cell repertoires in COVID-19. As for the study in general: T cells, B-cell-depleted T cells, or PBMCs supplied cDNA or gDNA.

In the original workflow: Researchers report that nucleated cell counts were estimated from reference gene primer amplification. Produced via immunoSEQ multiplex PCR; TCRdb's table is partial and in-frame only. V and J calls and clone size come straight from that table; D and trimming were deduced from the DNA. The sample includes some 130,000 clones, over 60% seen only once; the top ten take about 1.9%. Germline V gene sequence: CDR1 SGHAT, CDR2 FQNNGV. The ends were cut back, 2 bases at V and 3 bases at J, with 7 bases in the middle. The CDR3 covers 13 residues. This receptor was identified in a woman aged 70-85 years with acute or convalescent COVID-19. The specimen sequenced was peripheral blood. This rearrangement joins TRBV11-2 to TRBJ1-2; D gene unclear. The CDR3: CASSLYRDYGYTF. CDR3 coding DNA: TGTGCCAGCAGCTTATATAGAGACTATGGCTACACCTTC. The entire variable domain, with the rest obtained from reference TRBV11-2 and TRBJ1-2, is as follows: EAGVAQSPRYKIIEKRQSVAFWCNPISGHATLYWYQQILGQGPKLLIQFQNNGVVDDSQLPKDRFSAERLKGVDSTLKIQPAKLEDSAVYLCASSLYRDYGYTFGSGTRLTVV.